These 5 T cell receptor beta chains originate from one sample sequenced in a study of shared clonotypes between healthy human individuals. Naive CD8 cells were CD45RO-negative, positively selected for CCR7, excluding terminally differentiated effector memory CD45RA+ cells. Libraries were prepared by immunoSEQ multiplex PCR; TCRdb keeps only in-frame clonotypes and omits some of them. Of around 560,000 clones in the sample, roughly 95% were seen once. Sequencing used naive CD8+ T cells sorted from blood. Receptor source: a woman in her 30s in good health.

On this clone itself: The same CDR3 is also encoded by other DNA sequences in this sample. The rearrangement joins TRBV11-2 to TRBJ2-7; TRBD1 might be the D (5 bases). CDR3 length: 13 residues. Trimming pared 3 bases from V and 1 base from J, leaving 7 bases between. CDR1 and CDR2 (germline): SGHAT, FQNNGV. DNA of the CDR3: TGTGCCAGCAGCTTCTCAGGGTCCTACGAGCAGTACTTC. Amino acid sequence: CASSFSGSYEQYF.

CDR3 DNA: TGTGCCAGCAGTCCCTGGGGAGATAGCAATCAGCCCCAGCATTTT. This encodes CASSPWGDSNQPQHF. The chain links TRBV28 to TRBJ1-5; no reliable D call. The V end lost 5 bases, the J end lost 0 bases, and 11 bases lay between the germline ends. Germline lookup yields CDR1 MDHEN and CDR2 SYDVKM. The CDR3 is 15 amino acids.

Note on this clone: Other DNA sequences in this sample translate to the same CDR3. The gene calls are TRBV28 and TRBJ2-2; TRBD1 agrees at 9 bases. The CDR3 sequence is 14 residues long. Germline values: CDR1 MDHEN, CDR2 SYDVKM. Unmatched junction bases numbered 2, after V lost 5 bases and J lost 4 bases. Here the CDR3 DNA reads TGTGCCAGCAGTCCGACAGGGGGCACCGGGGAGCTGTTTTTT. It codes for CASSPTGGTGELFF.

The chain employs TRBV11-2 and TRBJ2-7; 9 bases map to TRBD1. CDR1 SGHAT and CDR2 FQNNGV come from the germline V gene. The CDR3 loop spans 16 amino acids. V lost 3 bases, J lost 0 bases, and 6 bases stayed unmatched. CDR3 nucleotides: TGTGCCAGCAGCTTTCTGGGACAGGGTAGCTCCTACGAGCAGTACTTC. It specifies CASSFLGQGSSYEQYF.

This chain connects TRBV2 to TRBJ2-7; a weak D match, TRBD2 (5 bases). There are 14 residues in the CDR3. Germline CDR1 is SNHLY and CDR2 is FYNNEI. V lost 7 bases, J lost 2 bases, and 15 bases lay in between. CDR3 bases: TGTGCCAGCAAACGGACTTCTGATCCCTACGAGCAGTACTTC. Translating gives CASKRTSDPYEQYF.